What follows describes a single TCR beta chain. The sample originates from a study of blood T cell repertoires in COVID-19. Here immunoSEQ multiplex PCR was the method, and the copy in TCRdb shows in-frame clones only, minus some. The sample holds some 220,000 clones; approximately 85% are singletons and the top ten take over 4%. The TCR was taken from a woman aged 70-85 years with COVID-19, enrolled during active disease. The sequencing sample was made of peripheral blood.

In DNA form, the CDR3 reads TGCAGCGGATCGGACAGAGATGGCTACACCTTC. Residues: CSGSDRDGYTF. The rearrangement joins TRBV29-1 to TRBJ1-2, with a possible D match to TRBD1 (6 bases). This CDR3 is built from 11 residues. V was shortened by 7 bases and J by 6 bases, with 12 bases between the two germline ends. Germline V gives CDR1 SQVTM, CDR2 ANQGSEA.